The clone carrying this T cell receptor beta chain was seen only a few times. The sample belongs to a study of blood T cell repertoires in COVID-19. The CDR3 is made up of 13 amino acids. Germline values: CDR1 MNHEY, CDR2 SMNVEV (reference sequence). The V end was cut by 4 bases, the J end by 3 bases, with 10 bases between. The authors' processing: Estimation of nucleated cell counts was performed using reference gene primer amplification. Sequencing used immunoSEQ multiplex PCR; TCRdb keeps in-frame clones, though not all of them. V, J and clone size derive from that table, while D and trimming were established from the DNA sequence. The table lists 260,000 or so clones, 85% of them singletons.

The V gene is TRBV27, the J gene TRBJ2-7; D gene unclear. Specimen: PBMCs or T cells enriched from blood (not recorded which). The receptor was isolated from a woman aged 45-60 years who had recovered from COVID-19. CDR3 DNA sequence: TGTGCCAGCAGTTCCACCATCGGCTACGAGCAGTACTTC. This encodes CASSSTIGYEQYF.